The 8 T cell receptor beta chains reported below all come from one sample, sequenced in a study of cytomegalovirus exposure and HLA in healthy donors (TCRdb year 2017). The library was built by means of the immunoSEQ multiplex PCR assay. The multiplex PCR relied on a mix of 60 forward primers for TCR Vbeta segments and 13 reverse primers for TCR Jbeta segments. TCRdb took over this immuneACCESS table, retaining in-frame rearrangements with V and J assigned. Such tables are incomplete; in checked studies, under half of the missing clones stem from an unresolved V gene, and the remainder is unexplained. The sample includes 110,000 to 150,000 clones, with 55% to 85% observed a single time. The biggest ten clones account for 2% to 2.5% of the sample. The material sequenced was PBMCs. These receptor sequences come from a man aged 40-49 years in good health and CMV-seronegative.

V is TRBV21-1 and J is TRBJ2-5; TRBD1 reflects the table's D call only, with no check against the DNA. The J call is in doubt because the DNA end fits TRBJ2-7 better. TRBV21-1 constitutes a pseudogene. This CDR3 region has 15 residues. The CDR3 bases are TGTGCCAGCAGCAAAGAAGCGGACAGGTCCTACGAGCAGTACTTC. Its protein is CASSKEADRSYEQYF.

The rearrangement links TRBV6-1 to TRBJ1-4; 10 positions agree with TRBD1. The junction had 1 base not matched to a gene; V was cut back by 5 bases and J by 7 bases. Germline V CDR1 and CDR2: MNHNS, SASEGT. The CDR3 contains 13 residues. The CDR3 DNA sequence: TGTGCCAGCAGTCGGGACAGGGGTGAAAAACTGTTTTTT. Translated, it gives CASSRDRGEKLFF.

The chain is built from TRBV19 and TRBJ2-7; the D gene is possibly TRBD1 (5 bases). V was trimmed by 9 bases and J by 5 bases, leaving 8 bases between them. This CDR3 is 10 amino acids long. Germline assignment: CDR1 LNHDA and CDR2 SQIVND (reference sequence). The CDR3 nucleotides are TGTGCCAGGGGGCTGCACGAGCAGTACTTC. Translated, it gives CARGLHEQYF.

The chain carries TRBV25-1 and TRBJ2-3; 7 bases line up with TRBD2. J gave up 4 bases and V 0 bases, and 4 bases lay outside the gene matches. CDR3 length equals 15 residues. The germline V gene encodes CDR1 MGHDK and CDR2 SYGVNS. CDR3 protein: CASSEYRAGADTQYF. The DNA for the CDR3 is TGTGCCAGCAGTGAATACCGGGCGGGAGCAGATACGCAGTATTTT. The variable domain in full, completed from reference TRBV25-1 and TRBJ2-3, reads EADIYQTPRYLVIGTGKKITLECSQTMGHDKMYWYQQDPGMELHLIHYSYGVNSTEKGDLSSESTVSRIRTEHFPLTLESARPSHTSQYLCASSEYRAGADTQYFGPGTRLTVL.

This sequence joins TRBV4-3 and TRBJ2-7; D may be TRBD1 (7 bases). The V gene's germline CDR1 is LGHNA and CDR2 YSLEER. Trimming stripped 4 bases from V and 4 bases from J, with 14 bases between. CDR3 length: 14 amino acids. Here the CDR3 DNA reads TGCGCCAGCAGCCCGCACAGGGGAGGTTACGAGCAGTACTTC. Its translation is CASSPHRGGYEQYF.

This chain joins TRBV5-6 and TRBJ1-1, with D maybe TRBD1 (5 bases). Germline values: CDR1 SGHDT, CDR2 YYEEEE. Trimming removed 6 bases from V and 10 bases from J, with 16 bases in between. The CDR3 covers 12 residues. CDR3 coding DNA: TGTGCCAGCAACCCGAAGGGGCGGCGAGCTTTCTTT. It translates to CASNPKGRRAFF.

In regard to this clone: Mismatch with germline at one junction end may stem from a read error. The gene calls are TRBV5-4 and TRBJ2-3; D is uncertain. This CDR3 region has 13 residues. Germline-derived CDR1 and CDR2 are SGHNT and YYREEE (reference sequence). The CDR3 protein is CASSFDSKDTQYF. CDR3 nucleotides: TGTGCCAGCAGCTTCGATAGCAAAGATACGCAGTATTTT.

The J gene is TRBJ1-1, the V gene TRBV18, with D perhaps TRBD1 (5 bases). Germline V lookup: CDR1 KGHSH, CDR2 LQKENI. The V end was cut by 5 bases, the J end by 1 base, with 20 bases between. The CDR3 covers 17 residues. CDR3 sequence (DNA): TGTGCCAGCTCATCGCCGGGGGACCTCGACGGGAACACTGAAGCTTTCTTT. It specifies CASSSPGDLDGNTEAFF.